A single sample is the source of the 2 T cell receptor beta chains below, sequenced in a study of spatial heterogeneity in lung cancer. Time point described: sample taken at primary tumor resection. Unsorted samples of tumor, nontumor lung or frozen PBMC had their whole RNA sequenced. TCRdb called the 5' RACE reads again in MiXCR, with one record for every CDR3 protein. This table holds 6,000 to 8,500 distinct CDR3 sequences, less than 5.5% found once. This material consisted of normal lung tissue next to the tumor, taken at surgery. The receptors originated from a female donor with early-stage non-small cell lung cancer.

This clonotype came up many times. The chain is built from TRBV20-1 and TRBJ2-2; tentatively, D is TRBD1 (6 bases). The germline CDR1 and CDR2 sequences are DFQATT and SNEGSKA (reference sequence). V was pared by 3 bases and J by 1 base, with 9 bases between. This CDR3 has 14 amino acids. The CDR3 nucleotides read TGCAGTGCTAGGAACAGGGAGAACACCGGGGAGCTGTTTTTT. Translation: CSARNRENTGELFF.

By frequency in the sample, this clonotype is medium-sized. The chain couples TRBV28 to TRBJ2-4; 7 positions match TRBD1. The CDR3 has 15 residues. Germline V lookup: CDR1 MDHEN, CDR2 SYDVKM. After removal of 2 bases from V and 6 bases from J, the junction contained 7 bases not matched to a gene. The CDR3 spells CASSLVADRINIQYF. CDR3 bases: TGTGCCAGCAGTTTAGTGGCGGACAGGATAAACATTCAGTACTTC.